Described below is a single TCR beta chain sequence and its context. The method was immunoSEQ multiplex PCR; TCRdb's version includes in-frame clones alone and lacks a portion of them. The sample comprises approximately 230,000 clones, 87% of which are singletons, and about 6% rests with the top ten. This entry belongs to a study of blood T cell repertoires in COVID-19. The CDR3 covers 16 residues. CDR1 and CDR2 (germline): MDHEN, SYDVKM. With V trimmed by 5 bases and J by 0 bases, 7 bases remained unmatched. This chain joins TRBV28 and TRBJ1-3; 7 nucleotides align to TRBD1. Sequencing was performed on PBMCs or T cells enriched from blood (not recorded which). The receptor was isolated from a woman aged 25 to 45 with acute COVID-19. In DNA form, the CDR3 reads TGTGCCAGCAGTCCCTCATACAGGGGCTCTGGAAACACCATATATTTT. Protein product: CASSPSYRGSGNTIYF.